This section outlines one T cell receptor beta chain sequence together with its context. These data are taken from a study of blood T cell repertoires in COVID-19. Study details: COVID-19 samples from acute and convalescent phases originated in the United States, Italy and Spain. PBMCs, B-cell-depleted T cells, or T cells provided the cDNA or gDNA that made up the material.

Original methodology: Amplification of reference gene primers provided the estimated nucleated cell counts. Method: immunoSEQ multiplex PCR; TCRdb's copy keeps in-frame clones and lacks some. The V and J calls and the clone size are those of that table, but D and trimming were determined from the DNA. In the table there are over 90,000 clones, roughly four fifths of which are singletons. J was trimmed by 4 bases and V by 0 bases; bases with no gene match: 9. CDR1 SGHRS and CDR2 YFSETQ come from the germline V gene. The CDR3 has 18 amino acids. Sequencing input: peripheral blood. The source of this sequence is a man older than 75 with COVID-19, enrolled during active disease. The rearrangement uses TRBV5-1 and TRBJ2-1; 11 bases are a match to TRBD2. CDR3 nucleotide sequence: TGCGCCAGCAGCTTGGGTTCCCTAGCGGGAGGTCTTTACAATGAGCAGTTCTTC. Its translation is CASSLGSLAGGLYNEQFF. The whole variable domain, filled in from reference TRBV5-1 and TRBJ2-1, reads KAGVTQTPRYLIKTRGQQVTLSCSPISGHRSVSWYQQTPGQGLQFLFEYFSETQRNKGNFPGRFSGRQFSNSRSEMNVSTLELGDSALYLCASSLGSLAGGLYNEQFFGPGTRLTVL.